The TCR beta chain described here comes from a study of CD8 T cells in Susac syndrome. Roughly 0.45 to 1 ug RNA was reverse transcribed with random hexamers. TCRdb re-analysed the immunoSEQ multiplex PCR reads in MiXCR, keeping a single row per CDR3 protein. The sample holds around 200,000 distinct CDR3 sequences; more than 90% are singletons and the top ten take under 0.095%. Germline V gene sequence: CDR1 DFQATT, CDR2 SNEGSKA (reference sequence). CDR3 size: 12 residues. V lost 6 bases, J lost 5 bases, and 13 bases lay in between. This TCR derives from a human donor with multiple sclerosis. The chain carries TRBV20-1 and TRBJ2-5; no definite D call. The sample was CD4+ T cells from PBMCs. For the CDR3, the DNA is TGCAGTGCCCCCCCAGCCGCGGAGACCCAGTACTTC. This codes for CSAPPAAETQYF.